This entry lists 13 T cell receptor beta chains sequenced from one sample in a study of T-cell reconstitution after alpha-beta-depleted transplantation in children. Preparing the TCRbeta library involved the use of unique molecular identifiers. A single record per CDR3 protein comes from TCRdb applying MiXCR to the PCR reads. The table records 610,000 or so distinct CDR3 sequences, about a quarter of them present only once. The specimen comprised PBMCs, sampled before TCRalphabeta/CD19-depleted stem cell transplant. The receptors were sampled from a boy under two years old with Wiskott-Aldrich syndrome, due to receive a stem cell transplant.

This rearrangement joins TRBV24-1 to TRBJ2-7; tentative D call: TRBD1 (6 bases). Germline assignment: CDR1 KGHDR and CDR2 SFDVKD. The CDR3 spans 14 residues. The V end was cut by 3 bases, the J end by 5 bases, with 13 bases between. CDR3: CATSDPLRDNEQYF. Here the CDR3 DNA reads TGTGCCACCAGTGATCCACTCCGGGACAACGAGCAGTACTTC.

The chain links TRBV5-1 to TRBJ2-1, with 13 positions matching TRBD2. Germline V lookup: CDR1 SGHRS, CDR2 YFSETQ. This CDR3 spans 15 amino acids. With V trimmed by 2 bases and J by 8 bases, 4 bases remained unmatched. CDR3 loop: CASSFRTSGSDEQFF. The CDR3 DNA sequence: TGCGCCAGCAGCTTTCGGACTAGCGGGAGTGATGAGCAGTTCTTC.

This clonotype was picked up many times. Germline is not matched at one junction end, which may reflect a read error. The V gene is TRBV5-1, the J gene TRBJ2-1, with TRBD2 identical over 8 bases. Germline CDR1 SGHRS, CDR2 YFSETQ. This CDR3 region has 13 residues. CDR3 region: CASSLGGRNEQFF. CDR3 DNA: TGTGCCAGCAGCTTAGGCGGGAGGAATGAGCAGTTCTTC.

There are a few counts of this clonotype. The V and J genes are TRBV20-1 and TRBJ2-3; TRBD2 matches 8 bases. Germline-derived CDR1 and CDR2 are DFQATT and SNEGSKA (reference sequence). This CDR3 is built from 13 residues. V lost 8 bases to trimming and J lost 3 bases; unmatched junction nucleotides: 7. CDR3: CSTWREDTDTQYF. DNA of the CDR3: TGCAGTACGTGGCGGGAGGATACAGATACGCAGTATTTT.

This clonotype was counted many times. The gene calls are TRBV28 and TRBJ1-3; no clear D. From germline, CDR1 is MDHEN and CDR2 SYDVKM. Deletions cut 2 bases from V and 0 bases from J, with 5 bases between. The CDR3 has 14 residues. CDR3 nucleotide sequence: TGTGCCAGCAGTTTAGTCCTCTCTGGAAACACCATATATTTT. Translated, it gives CASSLVLSGNTIYF. The whole variable domain, filled in from reference TRBV28 and TRBJ1-3, reads DVKVTQSSRYLVKRTGEKVFLECVQDMDHENMFWYRQDPGLGLRLIYFSYDVKMKEKGDIPEGYSVSREKKERFSLILESASTNQTSMYLCASSLVLSGNTIYFGEGSWLTVV.

The genes are TRBV25-1 and TRBJ1-2; D gene ambiguous. Trimming pared 3 bases from V and 0 bases from J, leaving 5 bases between. The CDR3 is 13 amino acids. The germline V gene encodes CDR1 MGHDK and CDR2 SYGVNS. The CDR3 nucleotides are TGTGCCAGCAGTGAGATACCTAACTATGGCTACACCTTC. As protein: CASSEIPNYGYTF.

In its sample, this clonotype was seen once. The V call is TRBV12-3 or TRBV12-4, the J call TRBJ2-3; weak D call: TRBD2 (5 bases). The CDR3 runs to 15 residues. The ends were cut back, 3 bases at V and 4 bases at J, with 14 bases in the middle. For the CDR3, the DNA is TGTGCCAGCAGTTTTAGAGGGAGTAGGGCAGATACGCAGTATTTT. This sequence encodes CASSFRGSRADTQYF.

This clonotype was observed a few times. V is TRBV30 and J is TRBJ2-5, with 7 bases that match TRBD2. The V gene's germline CDR1 is GTSNPN and CDR2 SVGIG (reference sequence). There are 15 residues in the CDR3. The ends lost 3 bases at V and 5 bases at J; junction bases unmatched: 12. The CDR3 region is CAWRRSGAGRETQYF. In DNA, the CDR3 is TGTGCCTGGAGAAGGAGCGGGGCTGGAAGGGAGACCCAGTACTTC.

This sequence joins TRBV29-1 and TRBJ2-4; TRBD2 is a possible D gene (5 bases). V gave up 7 bases and J gave up 0 bases, with 16 bases separating them. Germline-derived CDR1 and CDR2 are SQVTM and ANQGSEA. The CDR3 length is 15 residues. The CDR3 reads CSAKDSLKAKNIQYF. As DNA, the CDR3 is TGCAGCGCGAAGGACTCATTGAAAGCCAAAAACATTCAGTACTTC.

This chain joins TRBV6-5 and TRBJ1-2; possible D gene TRBD1, 6 bases. Germline V gene lookup returns CDR1 MNHEY and CDR2 SVGAGI. The CDR3 totals 12 residues. Trimming cost V 2 bases and J 7 bases, with 8 bases left between them. CDR3: CASSYKGVGYTF. The DNA for the CDR3 is TGTGCCAGCAGTTACAAGGGGGTTGGCTACACCTTC.

This sequence joins TRBV10-3 and TRBJ1-1, with 7 positions matching TRBD1. The V and J ends lost 8 bases and 7 bases, in that order; junction bases with no gene match: 7. The germline CDR1 and CDR2 sequences are ENHRY and SYGVKD. The length of the CDR3 is 12 residues. CDR3 sequence: CAIQEWDSEAFF. DNA for the CDR3: TGTGCCATCCAGGAGTGGGACAGTGAAGCTTTCTTT.

The chain couples TRBV10-3 to TRBJ1-4; the D is unclear. Deletions cut 3 bases from V and 8 bases from J, with 10 bases between. This CDR3 has 13 residues. From germline, CDR1 is ENHRY and CDR2 SYGVKD. The CDR3 is CAISEALREKLFF. DNA for the CDR3: TGTGCCATCAGTGAAGCTCTTCGGGAAAAACTGTTTTTT.

Only a few counts were recorded for this clonotype. The V call is TRBV4-2, the J call TRBJ2-1; D possibly corresponds to TRBD2 (5 bases). Germline V gene lookup returns CDR1 LGHNA and CDR2 YNFKEQ. Trimming shortened V by 1 base and J by 0 bases, and 13 bases separated the two germline ends. The length of the CDR3 is 17 residues. CDR3 residues: CASSQVGSRGSYNEQFF. The CDR3 nucleotides read TGTGCCAGCAGCCAAGTTGGATCCCGGGGCTCCTACAATGAGCAGTTCTTC.